The TCR beta chain described here comes from a study of early stage breast cancer tumors (dated by TCRdb to about 2017). Context from the whole study: Of the roughly 16 invasive breast tumors, some twelve were found to be estrogen receptor-positive, progesterone receptor-positive and HER2-negative. Of the approximately 12 ER+/PR+/HER2- tumors, eight were classified as invasive ductal carcinomas and four as invasive lobular carcinomas. The samples as a whole yielded around 2.5 million detected templates, corresponding to nearly 1,100,000 unique clonotypes. On average, each sample had 9 to 10-fold read coverage. Summary of the overall study and its limitations: Enriched TCRB sequences shared across patients were found to be mostly commonly generated sequences that were unlikely to play an important role in the tumor microenvironment. Roughly 2.5-fold higher T cell density and higher clonality were observed in tumors than in adjacent normal breast tissue. Chain pairing and functional markers such as CD4, CD8 and FOXP3 were not captured by bulk genomic DNA sequencing of unsorted cells. Analysis by tumor subtype was prevented by the small cohort size. Repertoires from blood and normal breast were more alike than repertoires from blood and tumor, and in about 90% of the 16 patients, comparing each tissue with blood separated tumor from normal.

Taken from roughly 2-4 cm away from the tumor, the adjacent normal breast tissue was rinsed with PBS and kept in prechilled RNAlater. Normal breast tissue often required about 85-310 mg of tissue for sufficient DNA because of high lipid content and low cell density. The study profiled bulk TCR beta-chain repertoires in matched peripheral blood, tumor and adjacent normal breast tissue taken from about 15 patients with early-stage breast cancer. The Qiagen AllPrep DNA/RNA Mini kit was used to extract genomic DNA. Each sample was amplified as two independent genomic DNA replicates: about 0.47 ug for blood and roughly 1.5 ug for tumor or normal breast. Following the manufacturer's instructions, the ImmunoSeq Intro kit was used to carry out TCRB sequencing on genomic DNA. Multiplex PCR was run for about 30 cycles using proprietary primers and spike-in control sequences for absolute quantification. Single-end 150-bp reads were used to sequence an 87-bp fragment spanning the CDR3 and the flanking V and J genes. Seven samples, with two replicates for each sample, were multiplexed per lane of an Illumina MiSeq using version 3.0 chemistry. As for how the authors treated the data: The vendor's proprietary pipeline processed the raw data and merged both replicates into a single result for each sample. Productive rearrangements sharing the V-gene family, CDR3 amino acid sequence and J-gene segment were defined as clonotypes. To compute clonality, the normalized Shannon entropy (Pielou evenness) of TCRB abundances was subtracted from 1. To estimate T cell density, the total number of templates was divided by the number of input cells, which was inferred from the amount of DNA input. Recon was used with default parameters to estimate total repertoire diversity and clonality. A clonotype counted as tumor-enriched if its abundance in tumor exceeded 0.1% and was at least 32-fold higher than its abundance in normal breast. Sourced from immuneACCESS, this table was stored by TCRdb with only in-frame sequences that have V and J called. A share of the clones is absent; for the studies checked, an unresolved V gene accounts for under half, and the remainder has no known explanation. That table furnishes V, J and clone size, whereas the DNA furnished D and trimming. Here the sample has approximately 1,600 clones; more than 75% occur a single time. The ten largest clones represent roughly 8% of the sample.

Counted from cysteine to phenylalanine, this CDR3 has 16 amino acids. Only the CDR3 DNA stays, 48 bases, in frame from base 1. CDR1 and CDR2, per the germline V gene, are ENHRY and SYGVKD. V loses 2 bases, J loses 0 bases, and the germline ends lie 11 bases apart. A remark on this clone: It has no known antigen specificity. There are no base qualities to consult, and no much larger clone falls within one base.

Sequenced sample: normal breast tissue next to the tumor. This TCR was recovered from a person between 65 and 79 years old with breast cancer. The V gene is TRBV10-3 and the J gene is TRBJ1-5; TRBD1 is possibly the D segment (5 matching bases). The sequence in DNA is TGTGCCATCAGTGAGAGGCAGGGTGATAGCAATCAGCCCCAGCATTTT. Translated, it reads CAISERQGDSNQPQHF.